This paragraph reports one T cell receptor beta chain. Its antigen is currently unknown. Every patient underwent thyroid surgery untreated. The data originate from a study of metastatic and nonmetastatic thyroid tumors. The wider study: Repertoires of blood and of tissue (tumor or nodule) from malignant and benign thyroid patients were compared. Points from the study as a whole: Reports indicated that malignant thyroid tumors showed significantly higher TCR beta diversity than benign nodules did, in blood and tumor.

V shed 4 bases, J shed 4 bases, and the junction held 10 bases outside the gene matches. In germline, CDR1 is SGHAT, CDR2 FQNNGV. The CDR3 totals 17 residues. Authors' processing steps: A papillary thyroid cancer distant-metastasis classifier was built from CDR3 differences across clinicopathological groups. MiXCR reprocessed the PCR reads for TCRdb. The V and J calls and clone size are TCRdb's, not the authors'. The sample has tens of thousands of clones, about 32% seen once. J is TRBJ2-7 and V is TRBV11-2; TRBD2 aligns across 13 bases. The TCR comes from a female donor with papillary thyroid cancer or a benign thyroid nodule (not recorded which). Some clones in this sample may be carry-over from other donors' samples. Sequencing used blood. CDR3 bases: TGTGCCAGCAGCTCATCACGGACTAGCGGGAGTCGGTACGAGCAGTACTTC. Translation gives CASSSSRTSGSRYEQYF.